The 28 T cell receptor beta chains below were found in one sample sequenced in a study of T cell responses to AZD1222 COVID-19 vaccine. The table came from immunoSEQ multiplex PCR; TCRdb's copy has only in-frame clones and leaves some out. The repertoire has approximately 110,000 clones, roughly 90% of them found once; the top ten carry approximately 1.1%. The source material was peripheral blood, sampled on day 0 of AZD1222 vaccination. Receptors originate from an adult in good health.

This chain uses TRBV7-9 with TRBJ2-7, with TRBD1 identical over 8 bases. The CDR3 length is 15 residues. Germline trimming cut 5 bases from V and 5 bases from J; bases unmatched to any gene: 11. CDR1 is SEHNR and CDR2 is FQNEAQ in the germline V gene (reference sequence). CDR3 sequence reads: CASSPQEDRVNEQYF. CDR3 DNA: TGTGCCAGCAGCCCCCAAGAGGACAGGGTCAACGAGCAGTACTTC. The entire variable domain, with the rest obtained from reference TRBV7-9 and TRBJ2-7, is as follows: DTGVSQNPRHKITKRGQNVTFRCDPISEHNRLYWYRQTLGQGPEFLTYFQNEAQLEKSRLLSDRFSAERPKGSFSTLEIQRTEQGDSAMYLCASSPQEDRVNEQYFGPGTRLTVT.

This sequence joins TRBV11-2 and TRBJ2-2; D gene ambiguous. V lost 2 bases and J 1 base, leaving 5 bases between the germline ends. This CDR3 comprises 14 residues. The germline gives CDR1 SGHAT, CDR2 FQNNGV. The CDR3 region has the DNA TGTGCCAGCAGCTTACTATTGAACACCGGGGAGCTGTTTTTT. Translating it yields CASSLLLNTGELFF.

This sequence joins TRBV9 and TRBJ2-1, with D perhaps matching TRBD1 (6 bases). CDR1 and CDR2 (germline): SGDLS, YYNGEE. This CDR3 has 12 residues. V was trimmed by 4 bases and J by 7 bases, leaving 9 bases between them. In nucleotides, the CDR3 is TGTGCCAGCAGCCTAACAGGGAATGAGCAGTTCTTC. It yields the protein CASSLTGNEQFF.

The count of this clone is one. CDR3 in amino acids: CASSFELDSYEQYF. In DNA form, the CDR3 reads TGTGCCAGCAGCTTTGAACTGGACTCCTACGAGCAGTACTTC. V usage is TRBV11-3 and J usage is TRBJ2-7; D uncertain. The germline V and J ends were trimmed by 3 bases and 0 bases, with 9 bases remaining between them. The germline CDR1 and CDR2 sequences are SGHNT and YENEEA. The CDR3 has 14 amino acids.

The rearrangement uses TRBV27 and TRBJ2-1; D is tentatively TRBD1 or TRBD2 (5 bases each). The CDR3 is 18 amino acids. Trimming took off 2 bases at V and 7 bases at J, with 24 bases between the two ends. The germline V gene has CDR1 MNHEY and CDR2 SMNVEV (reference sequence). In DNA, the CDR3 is TGTGCCAGCAGTTTACTCCTCAGGTCGGGGCCAGCCGATAATGAGCAGTTCTTC. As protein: CASSLLLRSGPADNEQFF.

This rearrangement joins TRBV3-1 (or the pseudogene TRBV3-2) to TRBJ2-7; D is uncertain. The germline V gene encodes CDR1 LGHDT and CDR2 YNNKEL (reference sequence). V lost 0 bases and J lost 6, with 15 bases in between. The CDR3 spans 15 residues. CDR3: CASSQDGQGWGEQYF. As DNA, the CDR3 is TGTGCCAGCAGCCAAGATGGGCAAGGTTGGGGCGAGCAGTACTTC.

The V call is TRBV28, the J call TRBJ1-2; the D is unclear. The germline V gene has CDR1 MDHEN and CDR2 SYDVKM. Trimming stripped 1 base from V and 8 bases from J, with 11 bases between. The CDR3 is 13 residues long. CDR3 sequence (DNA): TGTGCCAGCAGTTTATCCGGGGTAGGAGGCTACACCTTC. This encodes CASSLSGVGGYTF.

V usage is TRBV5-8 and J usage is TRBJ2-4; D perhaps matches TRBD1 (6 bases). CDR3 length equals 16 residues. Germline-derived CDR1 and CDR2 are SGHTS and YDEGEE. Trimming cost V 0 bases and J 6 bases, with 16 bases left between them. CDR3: CASSLGLGDTLNIQYF. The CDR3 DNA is TGTGCCAGCAGCTTGGGGCTGGGGGACACCTTAAACATTCAGTACTTC. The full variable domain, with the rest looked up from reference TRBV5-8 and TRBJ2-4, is EAGVTQSPTHLIKTRGQQATLRCSPISGHTSVYWYQQALGLGLQFLLWYDEGEERNRGNFPPRFSGRQFPNYSSELNVNALELEDSALYLCASSLGLGDTLNIQYFGAGTRLSVL.

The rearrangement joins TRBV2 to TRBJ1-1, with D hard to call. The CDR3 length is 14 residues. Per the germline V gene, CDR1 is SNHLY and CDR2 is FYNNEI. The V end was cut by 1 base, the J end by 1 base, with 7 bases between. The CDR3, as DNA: TGTGCCAGCAGTGAAGAGCCACGGAACACTGAAGCTTTCTTT. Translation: CASSEEPRNTEAFF. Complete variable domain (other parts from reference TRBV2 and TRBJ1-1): EPEVTQTPSHQVTQMGQEVILRCVPISNHLYFYWYRQILGQKVEFLVSFYNNEISEKSEIFDDQFSVERPDGSNFTLKIRSTKLEDSAMYFCASSEEPRNTEAFFGQGTRLTVV.

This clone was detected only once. This CDR3 is CASSLQGGGEQFF. The CDR3 DNA follows: TGTGCCAGTAGTTTACAGGGGGGTGGGGAGCAGTTCTTC. The chain has TRBV19 and TRBJ2-1, with 8 bases aligning to TRBD1. CDR3 size: 13 residues. Germline loops: CDR1 LNHDA, CDR2 SQIVND (reference sequence). Trimming removed 5 bases from V and 10 bases from J; junction bases left unmatched: 7.

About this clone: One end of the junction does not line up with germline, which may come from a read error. The CDR3 loop is CASSLRDNGKLFF. The CDR3 nucleotides read TGTGCCAGCAGTTTACGGGACAATGGAAAACTGTTTTTT. The chain has TRBV12-3 or TRBV12-4 and TRBJ1-4; D is perhaps TRBD1 (6 bases). This CDR3 is 13 amino acids long.

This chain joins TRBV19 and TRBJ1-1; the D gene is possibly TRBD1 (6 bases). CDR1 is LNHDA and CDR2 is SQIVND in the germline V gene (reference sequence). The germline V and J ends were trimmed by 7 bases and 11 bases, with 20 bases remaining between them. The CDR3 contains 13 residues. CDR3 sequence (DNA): TGTGCCAGTAATACAGGGACCACGGCCCAGGCTTTCTTT. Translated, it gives CASNTGTTAQAFF.

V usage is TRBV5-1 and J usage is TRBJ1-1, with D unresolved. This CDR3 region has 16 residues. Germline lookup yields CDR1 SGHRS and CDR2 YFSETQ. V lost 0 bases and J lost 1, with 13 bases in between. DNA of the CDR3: TGCGCCAGCAGCTTGGCCGTTTTAGGTGCGAACACTGAAGCTTTCTTT. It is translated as CASSLAVLGANTEAFF.

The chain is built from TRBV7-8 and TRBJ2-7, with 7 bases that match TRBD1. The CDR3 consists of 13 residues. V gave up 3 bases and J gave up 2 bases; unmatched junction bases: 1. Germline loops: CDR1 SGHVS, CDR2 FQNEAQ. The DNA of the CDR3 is TGTGCCAGCAGCTTTGGACAGGCCTACGAGCAGTACTTC. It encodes CASSFGQAYEQYF.

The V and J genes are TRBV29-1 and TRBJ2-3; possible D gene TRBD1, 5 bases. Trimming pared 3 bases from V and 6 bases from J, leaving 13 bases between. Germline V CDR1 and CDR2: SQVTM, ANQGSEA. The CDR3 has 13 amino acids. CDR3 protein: CSVDGQVRDTQYF. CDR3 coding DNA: TGCAGCGTTGATGGACAAGTACGGGATACGCAGTATTTT.

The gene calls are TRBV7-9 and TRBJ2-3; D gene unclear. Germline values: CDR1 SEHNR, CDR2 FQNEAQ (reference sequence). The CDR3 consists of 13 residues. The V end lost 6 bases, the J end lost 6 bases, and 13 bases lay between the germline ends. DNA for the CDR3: TGTGCCAGCAGTGATCGACGTCGGGATACGCAGTATTTT. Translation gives CASSDRRRDTQYF.

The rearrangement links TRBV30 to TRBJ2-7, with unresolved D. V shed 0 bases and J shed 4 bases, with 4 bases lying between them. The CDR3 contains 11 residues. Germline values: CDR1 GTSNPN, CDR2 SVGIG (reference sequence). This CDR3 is CAWSVTYEQYF. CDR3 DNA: TGTGCCTGGAGTGTAACGTACGAGCAGTACTTC.

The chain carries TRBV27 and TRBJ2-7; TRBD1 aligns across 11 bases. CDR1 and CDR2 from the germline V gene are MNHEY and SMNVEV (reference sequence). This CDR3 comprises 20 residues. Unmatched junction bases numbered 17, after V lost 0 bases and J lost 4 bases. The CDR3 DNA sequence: TGTGCCAGCAGTTTATCGGTCGGGACAGGGGGTACCTTGAAGGGGTACGAGCAGTACTTC. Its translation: CASSLSVGTGGTLKGYEQYF.

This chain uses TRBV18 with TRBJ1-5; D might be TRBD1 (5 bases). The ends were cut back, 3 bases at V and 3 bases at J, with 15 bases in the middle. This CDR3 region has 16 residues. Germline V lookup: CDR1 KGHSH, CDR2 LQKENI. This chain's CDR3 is CASSPDFTGVNQPQHF. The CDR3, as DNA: TGTGCCAGCTCACCGGATTTCACGGGGGTCAATCAGCCCCAGCATTTT.

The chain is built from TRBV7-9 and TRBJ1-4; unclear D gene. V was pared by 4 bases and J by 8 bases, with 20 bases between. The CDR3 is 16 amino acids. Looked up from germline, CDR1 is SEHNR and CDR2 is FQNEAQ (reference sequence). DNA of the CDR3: TGTGCCAGCAGCTCCCAGGCAGGTTTAAGATCCGAAAAACTGTTTTTT. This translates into CASSSQAGLRSEKLFF.

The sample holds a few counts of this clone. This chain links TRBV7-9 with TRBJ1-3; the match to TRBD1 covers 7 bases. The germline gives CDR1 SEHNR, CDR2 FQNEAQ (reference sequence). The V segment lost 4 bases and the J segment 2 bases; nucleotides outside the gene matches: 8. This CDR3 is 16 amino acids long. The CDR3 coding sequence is TGTGCCAGCAGCTCCGACAGGGTGATCACTGGAAACACCATATATTTT. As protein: CASSSDRVITGNTIYF.

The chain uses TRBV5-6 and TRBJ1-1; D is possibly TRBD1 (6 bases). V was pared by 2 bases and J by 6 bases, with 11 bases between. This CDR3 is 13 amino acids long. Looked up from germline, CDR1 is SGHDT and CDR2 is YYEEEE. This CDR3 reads CASSLQGSPEAFF. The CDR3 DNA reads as TGTGCCAGCAGCTTACAGGGAAGCCCTGAAGCTTTCTTT.

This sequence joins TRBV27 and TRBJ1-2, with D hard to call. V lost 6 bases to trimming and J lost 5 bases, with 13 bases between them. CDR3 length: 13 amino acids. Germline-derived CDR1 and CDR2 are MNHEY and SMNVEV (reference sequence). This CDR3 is CASRVGKGYGYTF. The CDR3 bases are TGTGCCAGCAGAGTCGGCAAGGGATATGGCTACACCTTC.

The CDR3 region has the DNA TGTGCCCAGATCAAGGACCTGAACACTGAAGCTTTCTTT. Amino acids: CAQIKDLNTEAFF. V usage is TRBV30 and J usage is TRBJ1-1, with unresolved D. The CDR3 is made up of 13 amino acids. Germline V CDR1 and CDR2: GTSNPN, SVGIG (reference sequence). The V end lost 8 bases, the J end lost 0 bases, and 13 bases lay between the germline ends.

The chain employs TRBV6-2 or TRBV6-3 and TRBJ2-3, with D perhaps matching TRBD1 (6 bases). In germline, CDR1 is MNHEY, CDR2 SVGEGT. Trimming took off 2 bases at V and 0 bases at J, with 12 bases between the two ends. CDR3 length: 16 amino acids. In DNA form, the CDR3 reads TGTGCCAGCAGTTACGGTGAGGGGACAAGCACAGATACGCAGTATTTT. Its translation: CASSYGEGTSTDTQYF.

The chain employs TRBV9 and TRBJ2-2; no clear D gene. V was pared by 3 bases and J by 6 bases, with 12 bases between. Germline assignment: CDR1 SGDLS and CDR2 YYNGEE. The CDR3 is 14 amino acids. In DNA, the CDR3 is TGTGCCAGCAGCGCAGTGAGGAAGGCCGGGGAGCTGTTTTTT. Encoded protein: CASSAVRKAGELFF.

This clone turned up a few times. The CDR3 here is CASSQQGWNSPLHF. CDR3 nucleotides: TGTGCCAGCAGCCAACAGGGCTGGAATTCACCCCTCCACTTT. This sequence joins TRBV7-2 and TRBJ1-6, with D perhaps TRBD1 (6 bases). This CDR3 spans 14 amino acids. The ends were cut back, 5 bases at V and 7 bases at J, with 12 bases in the middle. Germline V gene sequence: CDR1 SGHTA, CDR2 FQGNSA.

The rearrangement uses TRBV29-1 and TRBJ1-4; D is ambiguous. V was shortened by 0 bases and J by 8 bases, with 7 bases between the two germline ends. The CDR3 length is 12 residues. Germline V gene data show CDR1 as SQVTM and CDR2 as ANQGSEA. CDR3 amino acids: CSVEEEEEKLFF. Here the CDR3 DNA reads TGCAGCGTTGAAGAAGAGGAGGAAAAACTGTTTTTT.